Listed below are T cell receptor beta chains from one sample, sequenced in a study of lymphopenia after photon versus proton radiotherapy. Libraries were prepared by immunoSEQ multiplex PCR; TCRdb keeps only in-frame clonotypes and omits some of them. The sample has more than 50,000 clones, around four fifths seen once; the top ten hold 25% to 30%. The sequencing here drew on peripheral blood, taken from a patient treated with photon-based radiotherapy. Receptors originate from a man aged 50 to 60 with gastric cancer. Each CDR3 is given with its conserved first and last residue. A D gene is named only where the DNA matches it firmly. For some rows the clone size is stated as once, few or many, or as a class when expanded; others skip it.

D gene | J gene | clone size | V gene | CDR3 DNA | CDR3 protein
- | TRBJ2-7 | once | TRBV18 | TGTGCCAGCTCACCCAGGGACGTTCGCTACGAGCAGTACTTC | CASSPRDVRYEQYF
- | TRBJ1-1 | - | TRBV28 | TGTGCCAGCAGTTTGAGCAGGTTGAACACTGAAGCTTTCTTT | CASSLSRLNTEAFF
- | TRBJ2-5 | - | TRBV28 | TGTGCCAGCAGTGTCACAGGGTCCGGGGAGACCCAGTACTTC | CASSVTGSGETQYF
- | TRBJ2-2 | - | TRBV5-5 | TGTGCCAGCAGCTTGTTTGTACAGAGACACACCGGGGAGCTGTTTTTT | CASSLFVQRHTGELFF
TRBD1 | TRBJ1-4 | - | TRBV6-5 | TGTGCCAGCAGTTACCTGGCAGGGGGGCTGGGAAAACTGTTTTTT | CASSYLAGGLGKLFF
TRBD2 | TRBJ2-7 | - | TRBV7-2 | TGTGCCAGCAGTAATAACCCCCCGGGAGGACCACCTTACGAGCAGTACTTC | CASSNNPPGGPPYEQYF
TRBD1 | TRBJ1-4 | - | TRBV27 | TGTGCCAGCAGACCCACCGGGGGACAGAAGGGCGAAAAACTGTTTTTT | CASRPTGGQKGEKLFF
- | TRBJ1-2 | medium-sized | TRBV7-9 | TGTGCCAGCAGCTTAGAGAACTATGGCTACACCTTC | CASSLENYGYTF
- | TRBJ1-1 | once | TRBV11-2 | TGTGCCAGCAGCTTAAACAGGGCTAGCGCTGAAGCTTTCTTT | CASSLNRASAEAFF
TRBD1 | TRBJ2-1 | - | TRBV29-1 | TGCAGCGAACAGACAGGGATTTACAATGAGCAGTTCTTC | CSEQTGIYNEQFF
- | TRBJ2-1 | once | TRBV11-2 | TGTGCCAGCAGCCCAGGCTTCCGAGGGAGCTCCTACAATGAGCAGTTCTTC | CASSPGFRGSSYNEQFF
- | TRBJ2-1 | - | TRBV28 | TGTGCCAGCACTTTTAGGGCCCTCAATGAGCAGTTCTTC | CASTFRALNEQFF
- | TRBJ2-7 | - | TRBV5-1 | TGCGCCAGCAGCTTGGGGTCGGGACTCAACTACGAGCAGTACTTC | CASSLGSGLNYEQYF
- | TRBJ1-2 | once | TRBV5-1 | TGCGCCAGCAGCTTGGGGTATCAGGGGCGAGAGGGCTACACCTTC | CASSLGYQGREGYTF
- | TRBJ2-1 | once | TRBV6-4 | TGTGCCAGCAGTGACGGGACTTACAAGGAGCAGTTCTTC | CASSDGTYKEQFF
- | TRBJ2-1 | - | TRBV7-3 | TGTGCCAGCAGCTTAAGTCCCCCTACGGGGACCTACAATGAGCAGTTCTTC | CASSLSPPTGTYNEQFF
TRBD1 | TRBJ2-7 | - | TRBV7-9 | TGTGCCAGCAGCCCAGACTTAGGGACAGGGAGGAACGAGCAGTACTTC | CASSPDLGTGRNEQYF
TRBD1 | TRBJ2-7 | - | TRBV6-1 | TGTGCCAGCGGCGGGACAGGGGGCGGCGAGCAGTACTTC | CASGGTGGGEQYF
- | TRBJ1-1 | - | TRBV28 | TGTGCCAGCAGTCGGGCGACGGGGAGGTCCACTGAAGCTTTCTTT | CASSRATGRSTEAFF
- | TRBJ1-1 | - | TRBV7-6 | TGTGCCAGCAGCTCAGGAGGTCTCAGAGGCAGGGGTGAAGCTTTCTTT | CASSSGGLRGRGEAFF